This is a list of T cell receptor beta chains from one sample in a study of T cell responses to AZD1222 COVID-19 vaccine. The data were produced by immunoSEQ multiplex PCR, yet TCRdb's version contains in-frame clones alone and is incomplete. The sample yields over 85,000 clones, around 89% seen once. The sequencing used peripheral blood, collected on day 0 of AZD1222 vaccination. Receptor source: an adult in good health. Both conserved end residues are part of each CDR3. Fields, in order: V gene, clone size, J gene, D gene, CDR3 DNA, CDR3 protein. D genes are given only for firm matches. Clone size is given for some rows only: seen once, a few or many times, or a class if the clone is expanded.

>TRBV11-3|-|TRBJ2-3|-
TGTGCCAGCAGCTTAGATGTAGATACGCAGTATTTT
CASSLDVDTQYF
>TRBV5-4|few|TRBJ2-5|-
TGTGCCACAATCGGGGATCTGAGGGAGACCCAGTACTTC
CATIGDLRETQYF
>TRBV20-1|-|TRBJ1-1|-
TGCAGTGCTAGTTCCGTGGATGAAGCTTTCTTT
CSASSVDEAFF
>TRBV7-7|-|TRBJ2-2|-
TGTGCCAGCAGCCCATCCCCTGGGGAAGTGGCCGGGGAGCTGTTTTTT
CASSPSPGEVAGELFF
>TRBV6-1|-|TRBJ1-2|-
TGTGCCAGCAGTGAGGGGACATATGGCTACACCTTC
CASSEGTYGYTF
>TRBV15|-|TRBJ1-4|-
TGTGCCACCAGCAGAGCACGGGGGGTTAGTGAAAAACTGTTTTTT
CATSRARGVSEKLFF
>TRBV4-3|-|TRBJ1-2|-
TGCGCCAGCAGCCAAGACAGGACCTATGGCTACACCTTC
CASSQDRTYGYTF
>TRBV10-3|-|TRBJ1-2|-
TGTGCCATCAGTGAAGCGGGGCGAGGCTACACCTTC
CAISEAGRGYTF
>TRBV12-3/TRBV12-4|-|TRBJ2-5|-
TGTGCCAGCACTCCCCGCTCACAAGAGACCCAGTACTTC
CASTPRSQETQYF
>TRBV6-5|-|TRBJ1-2|TRBD1
TGTGCCAGCAGATCGACAGGGGGCAATGGCTACACCTTC
CASRSTGGNGYTF
>TRBV5-1|-|TRBJ2-5|TRBD2
TGCGCCAGCAGCCCAGGGACTAGCGGACAAGAGACCCAGTACTTC
CASSPGTSGQETQYF
>TRBV6-6|few|TRBJ1-1|-
TGTGCCAGCAGTCCACACCTGGGCGGTACCACGTACACTGAAGCTTTCTTT
CASSPHLGGTTYTEAFF
>TRBV5-4|-|TRBJ1-2|-
TGTGCCAGCAGCTTACAAACCGGCGGGGTGAGGGGCTACACCTTC
CASSLQTGGVRGYTF
>TRBV7-8|-|TRBJ2-7|-
TGTGCCAGCAGCTTCTCCGCGGGGTTAACCTACGAGCAGTACTTC
CASSFSAGLTYEQYF
>TRBV7-9|-|TRBJ1-1|-
TGTGCCAGCAGCTTATCAGGGAACACTGAAGCTTTCTTT
CASSLSGNTEAFF
>TRBV5-1|once|TRBJ1-1|-
TGCGCCAGCAGCTTGGTCGGGGGGGACACTGAAGCTTTCTTT
CASSLVGGDTEAFF
>TRBV7-3|-|TRBJ2-2|TRBD2
TGTGCCAGCAGCTTAGCGGGAGGGAACACCGGGGAGCTGTTTTTT
CASSLAGGNTGELFF
>TRBV7-2|-|TRBJ1-5|-
TGTGCCAGCAGCTTAGTCTGGGATAGCAATCAGCCCCAGCATTTT
CASSLVWDSNQPQHF
>TRBV5-1|-|TRBJ1-6|-
TGCGCCAGCAGCTTACCTAGCTCCTATAATTCACCCCTCCACTTT
CASSLPSSYNSPLHF
>TRBV5-1|-|TRBJ1-3|-
TGCGCCAGCAGCCCATCCTCCATTGACTCTGGAAACACCATATATTTT
CASSPSSIDSGNTIYF
>TRBV5-1|-|TRBJ1-6|TRBD1
TGCGCCAGCAGCTTGGCAGGGGGTGGCTCCTATAATTCACCCCTCCACTTT
CASSLAGGGSYNSPLHF
>TRBV14|-|TRBJ1-1|-
TGTGCCAGCAGCCAAGCTAGCCGAATGAACACTGAAGCTTTCTTT
CASSQASRMNTEAFF
>TRBV30|-|TRBJ2-2|-
TGTGCCTGGAGTGAGGTCTCAGGAGGGGAGCTGTTTTTT
CAWSEVSGGELFF
>TRBV19|-|TRBJ1-4|-
TGTGCCAGTAGTCGACCTCAGAATGAAAAACTGTTTTTT
CASSRPQNEKLFF
>TRBV7-9|-|TRBJ2-7|TRBD2
TGTGCCAGCAGCTTAGGAACTCTTGGAGCGGGGGTGTCCTACGAGCAGTACTTC
CASSLGTLGAGVSYEQYF
>TRBV5-1|-|TRBJ2-7|TRBD1
TGCGCCAGCAGCAGATCGGGACAGGGCTTCCACGAGCAGTACTTC
CASSRSGQGFHEQYF
>TRBV7-3|-|TRBJ2-2|-
TGTGCCAGCAGCTTAATGTCAGCGACCACCGGGGAGCTGTTTTTT
CASSLMSATTGELFF
>TRBV11-1|once|TRBJ2-3|TRBD1
TGTGCCAGCAGCAAACAGGGGGTATCTTTAACAGATACGCAGTATTTT
CASSKQGVSLTDTQYF
>TRBV4-1|-|TRBJ2-7|TRBD1
TGCGCCAGCAGCCCGCAAGGAGCTACAGGGGCTTACGAGCAGTACTTC
CASSPQGATGAYEQYF
>TRBV19|-|TRBJ2-1|TRBD2
TGTGCCAGTAGTCCTAGCGGGGGGGCCCCCGAGCAGTTCTTC
CASSPSGGAPEQFF
>TRBV6-5|-|TRBJ1-1|-
TGTGCCAGCAGTTACCGACAGAGCACTGAAGCTTTCTTT
CASSYRQSTEAFF
>TRBV6-7|-|TRBJ1-4|-
TGTGCCAGCAGTTACGGTTGGGCGGCAGTCCTGTTTTTT
CASSYGWAAVLFF
>TRBV2|-|TRBJ1-1|TRBD1
TGTGCCAGCAGTGACAGGGGGCCTGAAGCTTTCTTT
CASSDRGPEAFF
>TRBV2|-|TRBJ2-3|-
TGTGCCAGCAGTGAGACTCGTGGGGGCTACACAGATACGCAGTATTTT
CASSETRGGYTDTQYF
>TRBV27|few|TRBJ1-2|TRBD1
TGTGCCAGCGGATCAGGGGGGGCTAACTATGGCTACACCTTC
CASGSGGANYGYTF
>TRBV2|-|TRBJ2-1|-
TGTGCCAGCAATCGCGGGGGCCCCCGGGGCGAAAACAATGAGCAGTTCTTC
CASNRGGPRGENNEQFF
>TRBV19|-|TRBJ2-7|-
TGTGCCAGTAGTCTCAAAGCGGGTTACGAGCAGTACTTC
CASSLKAGYEQYF
>TRBV6-5|-|TRBJ2-1|TRBD1
TGTGCCAGCAGTTACGACAGGGGGTTTGAGCAGTTCTTC
CASSYDRGFEQFF
>TRBV18|once|TRBJ2-7|TRBD2
TGTGCCAGCTCACCACTAGCGGGGGGTCTCGAGCAGTACTTC
CASSPLAGGLEQYF
>TRBV29-1|-|TRBJ1-5|TRBD1
TGCAGCGTGACAGGGGGAAATCAGCCCCAGCATTTT
CSVTGGNQPQHF
>TRBV7-3|-|TRBJ2-1|-
TGTGCCAGCAGCTCCCGGGACGGTGAGCAGTTCTTC
CASSSRDGEQFF
>TRBV7-2|-|TRBJ2-4|TRBD2
TGTGCCAGCAGCCCACCGACTAGCGGGGGGGCTTGGAACATTCAGTACTTC
CASSPPTSGGAWNIQYF